The rows below give T cell receptor beta chains drawn from one sample of a study of blood T cell repertoires in COVID-19. Produced via immunoSEQ multiplex PCR; TCRdb's table is partial and in-frame only. The sample holds 20,000 to 25,000 clones, around 87% seen once. The specimen was peripheral blood. These receptors all stem from a human donor with active COVID-19. The donor label of this sample is uncertain. Both conserved end residues are part of each CDR3. The order of the fields is V gene, J gene, CDR3 protein.

TRBV7-2	TRBJ2-7	CASSLPGLWYEQYF
TRBV4-2	TRBJ2-5	CASSQQQGREETQYF
TRBV7-2	TRBJ2-7	CASSLAQGKFGEQYF
TRBV19	TRBJ2-1	CASRGPTGLSYNEQFF
TRBV4-3	TRBJ1-4	CASSQDSGTTNEKLFF
TRBV30	TRBJ2-1	CAWSPGGPINEQFF
TRBV11-3	TRBJ2-5	CASSEGLQETQYF
TRBV5-4	TRBJ2-7	CASSSGLVAEQYF
TRBV19	TRBJ1-2	CASIARGFGYTF
TRBV7-2	TRBJ2-5	CASSLQVQETQYF
TRBV28	TRBJ1-4	CASRAGGGEKLFF
TRBV20-1	TRBJ2-7	CSARQAYEQYF
TRBV19	TRBJ2-7	CASSMRSYEQYF
TRBV2	TRBJ1-2	CASQTGGSGGYTF
TRBV4-2	TRBJ2-5	CASSQSSGQETQYF